This T cell receptor (beta chain) was profiled in a study of T cells expressing NK-cell markers (TCRdb year 2020). The study in broad terms: Three sorted T-cell subsets (CD3+CD56+NKG2C+, CD3+CD56+NKG2C- and CD3+CD56-NKG2C+) from seven to nine donors had their TCR beta-chain repertoires profiled. Among the eight sequenced donors, only one was HCMV-seronegative, while the other seven were HCMV-seropositive. All eight donors whose samples were sequenced were randomly selected healthy volunteers, three of them men and five women. The libraries were sequenced on Illumina HiSeq 2000/2500, MiSeq or NextSeq, producing 2 x 150 bp reads.

What the study reported, not specific to this receptor: Those dominant clonotypes were again the most abundant among CD3+CD56-NKG2C+ cells in a handful of donors, at roughly 28.3-65%. In roughly 6 donors, the dominant CD3+CD56+NKG2C+ clonotypes ranked among the top 10 CD8+ clonotypes, making up about 1.0-8% of CD8+ T cells. Whether the expanded NKG2C-expressing T cell clones were specific for HCMV antigens was left unclear.

To determine HCMV serostatus, a commercial ELISA kit was used to detect HCMV-specific IgG in serum. Peripheral blood mononuclear cells were isolated from blood by Ficoll density gradient centrifugation. About this clonotype: Which antigen it targets is not known.

The sequencer listed for this sample is Illumina HiSeq 2000. The TCR beta cDNA libraries were made using 5'RACE template switching, a step that added both a universal primer site and unique molecular identifiers. Priming for cDNA synthesis came from the TCR beta constant segment, and two successive PCR amplification steps followed. Under the source paper's analysis protocol: Reads were demultiplexed and grouped by UMI with MIGEC, and clonotypes were assembled and quantified with MiTCR. To exclude erroneous sequences, only TCR cDNA sequences supported by at least two reads were retained. The tcR package was used for downstream repertoire analysis, and clonotypes were matched between fractions using CDR3 nucleotide sequence together with V segment. VDJmatch was used to annotate antigen specificity against VDJdb, with one amino acid substitution in CDR3 permitted. TCRdb reprocessed the reads, reporting each CDR3 protein sequence once and no DNA. It is TCRdb's table, rather than the study itself, that gives the V and J calls and clone size. This sample's table lists about 110,000 distinct CDR3 sequences. Of the sample, 15% to 20% is held by the ten largest clones.

The sequenced sample consisted of blood T cells: a sorted CD56 or NKG2C T cell subset, CD4+ or CD8+ T cells, or bulk PBMC T cells (not recorded which). The source is a woman between 18 and 69 years old in good health.

This receptor has the CDR3 CASSQGGSNQPQHF. The rearrangement joined TRBV12-3 or TRBV12-4 to TRBJ1-5; TCRdb reports TRBD1, a call that lacks DNA to check it against. The cysteine opens and the phenylalanine closes a CDR3 of 14 amino acids. No DNA is listed.